This T cell receptor beta chain was identified during a study of regulatory T cells in long-lasting Graves disease. This clonotype was seen a few times. Construction of the TCR beta libraries employed iRepertoire HTBI primers in conjunction with Arm-PCR of CDR3 regions. TCRdb analysed the multiplex PCR reads with MiXCR anew, one entry per CDR3 protein. The repertoire holds about 290,000 distinct CDR3 sequences, with 22% as singletons. Time point defined: persistent/refractory GD, antithyroid drugs over 5 years with positive TRAb. From RNA extracted from PBMCs, the TCR library was made. Per the germline V gene, CDR1 is SGHTA and CDR2 is FQGNSA. CDR3 size: 15 residues. V lost 3 bases and J lost 4; bases outside the gene matches: 6.

This receptor was identified in a female donor with Graves disease. Here the sequenced sample was peripheral blood mononuclear cells (PBMCs), taken when the disease was refractory, from a patient treated with antithyroid drugs. The rearrangement uses TRBV7-2 and TRBJ2-1; 7 bases agree with TRBD2. The DNA for the CDR3 is TGTGCCAGCAGCTTGTTAACGGGAGGATACAATGAGCAGTTCTTC. This gives the protein CASSLLTGGYNEQFF. Full variable domain (remainder filled in from reference TRBV7-2 and TRBJ2-1): GAGVSQSPSNKVTEKGKDVELRCDPISGHTALYWYRQSLGQGLEFLIYFQGNSAPDKSGLPSDRFSAERTGGSVSTLTIQRTQQEDSAVYLCASSLLTGGYNEQFFGPGTRLTVL.